What follows are 9 T cell receptor beta chains derived from one specimen sequenced in a study of blood T cell repertoires in COVID-19. The table came from immunoSEQ multiplex PCR; TCRdb's copy has only in-frame clones and leaves some out. The repertoire holds roughly 300,000 clones, with 87% as singletons. Sequenced: PBMCs or T cells enriched from blood (not recorded which). The source of these receptors is a young woman who had recovered from COVID-19.

With respect to this clone: Other nucleotide sequences from this sample produce the same CDR3. The chain is built from TRBV10-3 and TRBJ1-2; no clear D gene. This CDR3 is 11 amino acids long. The V end was cut by 0 bases, the J end by 8 bases, with 4 bases between. Germline V gene sequence: CDR1 ENHRY, CDR2 SYGVKD. The CDR3 region is CAISESRGYTF. The DNA of the CDR3 is TGTGCCATCAGTGAGTCGAGAGGCTACACCTTC.

Only one count was recorded for this clone. This chain uses TRBV11-2 with TRBJ2-3; D unclear. V lost 5 bases to trimming and J lost 2 bases, with 11 bases between them. Germline lookup yields CDR1 SGHAT and CDR2 FQNNGV. This CDR3 is built from 14 residues. The CDR3 is CASSPDFLTDTQYF. The CDR3 region has the DNA TGTGCCAGCAGCCCAGACTTTCTCACAGATACGCAGTATTTT.

This chain uses TRBV23-1 with TRBJ2-7, with D possibly being TRBD2 (6 bases). TRBV23-1 is an ORF; its function is uncertain. CDR3 length: 12 residues. V was pared by 11 bases and J by 6 bases, with 17 bases between. The CDR3 region has the DNA TGCGCCCGGTTTGGGGGGATGGGCGAGCAGTACTTC. Its protein product is CARFGGMGEQYF.

This rearrangement joins TRBV5-6 to TRBJ1-1; 8 nucleotides align to TRBD1. CDR1 is SGHDT and CDR2 is YYEEEE in the germline V gene. The V gene end was trimmed by 1 base and the J gene end by 8 bases; junction bases not matched to a gene: 1. The CDR3 is 12 amino acids. For the CDR3, the DNA is TGTGCCAGCAGCTTGTGGGACAGGGAAGCTTTCTTT. Encoded protein: CASSLWDREAFF.

J is TRBJ2-7 and V is TRBV3-1 (or the pseudogene TRBV3-2), with a tentative D call TRBD2 (6 bases). Germline loops: CDR1 LGHDT, CDR2 YNNKEL (reference sequence). V shed 0 bases and J shed 3 bases, with 12 bases lying between them. The length of the CDR3 is 15 residues. As DNA, the CDR3 is TGTGCCAGCAGCCAAGATGGTAGCGGATACTACGAGCAGTACTTC. Protein: CASSQDGSGYYEQYF.

J is TRBJ1-4 and V is TRBV5-1, with D uncertain. The V end was cut by 1 base, the J end by 6 bases, with 16 bases between. CDR1 is SGHRS, CDR2 YFSETQ, per germline. This CDR3 has 16 residues. The CDR3 spells CASSLYGVPPDEKLFF. The CDR3 region has the DNA TGCGCCAGCAGCTTGTACGGGGTTCCTCCTGATGAAAAACTGTTTTTT.

The J gene is TRBJ1-1, the V gene TRBV28; D might be TRBD1 (5 bases). This CDR3 comprises 16 residues. Germline CDR1 reads MDHEN; CDR2 reads SYDVKM. Between the trimmed V and J ends, which lost 3 bases and 4 bases, there was a span of 18 bases. In DNA form, the CDR3 reads TGTGCCAGCAGTTTCTCCCCAGGGAGGAGGGCCACTGAAGCTTTCTTT. Translated, it gives CASSFSPGRRATEAFF.

This chain joins TRBV5-1 and TRBJ2-7; 7 bases match TRBD1. After removal of 0 bases from V and 0 bases from J, the junction contained 3 bases not matched to a gene. Germline loops: CDR1 SGHRS, CDR2 YFSETQ. The CDR3 is made up of 15 amino acids. The CDR3 reads CASSLGAGGSYEQYF. The CDR3 DNA is TGCGCCAGCAGCTTGGGGGCAGGGGGCTCCTACGAGCAGTACTTC.

V usage is TRBV7-2 and J usage is TRBJ2-1; tentative D call: TRBD2 (6 bases). The V gene's germline CDR1 is SGHTA and CDR2 FQGNSA. Trimming took 4 bases from V and 7 from J, leaving 23 bases between them. CDR3 length: 17 amino acids. CDR3 in DNA: TGTGCCAGCAGCTCAGGTATTGTTCTGGGGGGAGTGAATGAGCAGTTCTTC. Residues: CASSSGIVLGGVNEQFF. Filled out from reference TRBV7-2 and TRBJ2-1, the complete variable domain reads GAGVSQSPSNKVTEKGKDVELRCDPISGHTALYWYRQSLGQGLEFLIYFQGNSAPDKSGLPSDRFSAERTGGSVSTLTIQRTQQEDSAVYLCASSSGIVLGGVNEQFFGPGTRLTVL.